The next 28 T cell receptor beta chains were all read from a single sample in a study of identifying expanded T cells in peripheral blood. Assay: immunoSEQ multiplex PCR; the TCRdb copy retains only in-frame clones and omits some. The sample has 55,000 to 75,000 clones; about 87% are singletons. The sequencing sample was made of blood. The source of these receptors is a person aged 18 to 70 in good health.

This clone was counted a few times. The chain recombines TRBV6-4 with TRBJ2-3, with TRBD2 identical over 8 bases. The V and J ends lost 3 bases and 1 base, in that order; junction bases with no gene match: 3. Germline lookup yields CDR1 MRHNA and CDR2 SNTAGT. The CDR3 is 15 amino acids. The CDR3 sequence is CASSEREGGTDTQYF. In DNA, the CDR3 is TGTGCCAGCAGTGAACGGGAGGGTGGCACAGATACGCAGTATTTT.

CDR3 protein: CASSVAGTSGGYEQYF. Written as DNA, the CDR3 is TGTGCCAGCAGCGTAGCGGGGACTAGCGGAGGCTACGAGCAGTACTTC. The chain recombines TRBV9 with TRBJ2-7; the match to TRBD2 covers 11 bases. The V and J ends lost 0 bases and 3 bases, in that order; junction bases with no gene match: 5. Germline V gene lookup returns CDR1 SGDLS and CDR2 YYNGEE. This CDR3 region has 16 residues.

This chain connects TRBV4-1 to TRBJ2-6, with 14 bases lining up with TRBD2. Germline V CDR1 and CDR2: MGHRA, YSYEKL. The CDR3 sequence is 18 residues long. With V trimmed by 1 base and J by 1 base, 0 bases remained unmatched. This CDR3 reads CASSQGLAGGSGANVLTF. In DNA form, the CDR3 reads TGCGCCAGCAGCCAAGGACTAGCGGGAGGGTCTGGGGCCAACGTCCTGACTTTC.

The CDR3 nucleotides are TGTGCCAGTAGCCCAGGGACTAGCGGGAGGGGGTACCAAGAGACCCAGTACTTC. It translates to CASSPGTSGRGYQETQYF. The chain joins TRBV19 to TRBJ2-5; 16 bases are shared with TRBD2. This CDR3 contains 18 residues. Trimming removed 6 bases from V and 0 bases from J; junction bases left unmatched: 7. Germline V CDR1 and CDR2: LNHDA, SQIVND (reference sequence).

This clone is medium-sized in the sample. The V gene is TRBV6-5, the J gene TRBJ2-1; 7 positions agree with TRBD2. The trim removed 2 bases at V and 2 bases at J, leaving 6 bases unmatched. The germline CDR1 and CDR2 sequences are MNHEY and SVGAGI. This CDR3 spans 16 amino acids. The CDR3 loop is CASSYQSGAPYNEQFF. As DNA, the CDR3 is TGTGCCAGCAGTTACCAAAGCGGGGCACCCTACAATGAGCAGTTCTTC.

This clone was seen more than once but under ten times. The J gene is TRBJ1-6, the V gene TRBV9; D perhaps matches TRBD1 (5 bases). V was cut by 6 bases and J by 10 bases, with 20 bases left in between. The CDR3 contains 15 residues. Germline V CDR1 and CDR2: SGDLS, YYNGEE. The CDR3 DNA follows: TGTGCCAGCACCCCCCAGGGATCTGGCACGTCACCCCTCCACTTT. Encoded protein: CASTPQGSGTSPLHF.

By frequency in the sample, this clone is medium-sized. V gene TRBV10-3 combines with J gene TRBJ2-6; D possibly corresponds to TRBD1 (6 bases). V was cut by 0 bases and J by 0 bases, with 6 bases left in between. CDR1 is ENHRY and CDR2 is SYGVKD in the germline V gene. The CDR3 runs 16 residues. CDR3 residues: CAISESGGSGANVLTF. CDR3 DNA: TGTGCCATCAGTGAGTCAGGGGGCTCTGGGGCCAACGTCCTGACTTTC.

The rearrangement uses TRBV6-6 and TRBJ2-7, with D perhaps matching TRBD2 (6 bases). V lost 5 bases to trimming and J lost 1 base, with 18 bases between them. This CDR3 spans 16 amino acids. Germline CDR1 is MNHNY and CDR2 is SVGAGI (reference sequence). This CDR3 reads CASSKLRGTGSYEQYF. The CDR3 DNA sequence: TGTGCCAGCAGTAAACTCCGGGGGACTGGATCCTACGAGCAGTACTTC.

For the CDR3, the DNA is TGTGCCAGTAGTCCTGAGGGCAGGGGGACTGAAGCTTTCTTT. Translating it yields CASSPEGRGTEAFF. V is TRBV19 and J is TRBJ1-1; 7 positions match TRBD1. Trimming took 5 bases from V and 5 from J; bases not matched to a gene: 8. Germline loops: CDR1 LNHDA, CDR2 SQIVND (reference sequence). This CDR3 spans 14 amino acids. Based on the CDR3 plus reference TRBV19 and TRBJ1-1, the full variable domain is DGGITQSPKYLFRKEGQNVTLSCEQNLNHDAMYWYRQDPGQGLRLIYYSQIVNDFQKGDIAEGYSVSREKKESFPLTVTSAQKNPTAFYLCASSPEGRGTEAFFGQGTRLTVV.

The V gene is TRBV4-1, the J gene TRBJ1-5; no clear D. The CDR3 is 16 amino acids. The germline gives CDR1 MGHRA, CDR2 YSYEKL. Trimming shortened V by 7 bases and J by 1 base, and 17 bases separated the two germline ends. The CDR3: CASKAGLGRSNQPQHF. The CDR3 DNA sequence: TGCGCCAGCAAGGCCGGGTTGGGTAGGAGCAATCAGCCCCAGCATTTT.

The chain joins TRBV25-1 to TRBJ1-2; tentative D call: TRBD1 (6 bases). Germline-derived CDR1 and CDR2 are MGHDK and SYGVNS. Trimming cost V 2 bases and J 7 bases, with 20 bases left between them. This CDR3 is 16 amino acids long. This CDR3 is CASSEVIGQGMGGYTF. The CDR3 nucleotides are TGTGCCAGCAGTGAAGTAATTGGGCAGGGGATGGGTGGCTACACCTTC.

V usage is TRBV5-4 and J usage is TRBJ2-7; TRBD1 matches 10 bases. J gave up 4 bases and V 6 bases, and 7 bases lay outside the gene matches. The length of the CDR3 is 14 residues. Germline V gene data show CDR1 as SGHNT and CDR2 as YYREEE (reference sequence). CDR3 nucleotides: TGTGCCAGCAACCGACAGGGGGCGAGTTACGAGCAGTACTTC. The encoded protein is CASNRQGASYEQYF.

CDR3 nucleotides: TGCGCCAGCAGCCACCCGGGACAGCCGGCCGGGGAGCTGTTTTTT. The encoded protein is CASSHPGQPAGELFF. The chain carries TRBV4-1 and TRBJ2-2, with 7 bases identical to TRBD1. Trimming took 3 bases from V and 6 from J; bases not matched to a gene: 7. This CDR3 spans 15 amino acids. Germline V gene sequence: CDR1 MGHRA, CDR2 YSYEKL.

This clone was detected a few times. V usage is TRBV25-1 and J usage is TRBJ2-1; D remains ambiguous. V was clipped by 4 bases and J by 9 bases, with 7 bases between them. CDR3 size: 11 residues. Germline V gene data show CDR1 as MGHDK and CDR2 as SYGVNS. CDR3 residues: CASSVYAEQFF. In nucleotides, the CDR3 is TGTGCCAGCAGTGTCTATGCTGAGCAGTTCTTC. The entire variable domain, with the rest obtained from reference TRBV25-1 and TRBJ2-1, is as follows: EADIYQTPRYLVIGTGKKITLECSQTMGHDKMYWYQQDPGMELHLIHYSYGVNSTEKGDLSSESTVSRIRTEHFPLTLESARPSHTSQYLCASSVYAEQFFGPGTRLTVL.

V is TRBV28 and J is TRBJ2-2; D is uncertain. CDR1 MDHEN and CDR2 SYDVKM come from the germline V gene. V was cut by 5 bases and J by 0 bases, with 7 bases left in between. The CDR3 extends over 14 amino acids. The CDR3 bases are TGTGCCAGCAGTCCCCCCCCGAACACCGGGGAGCTGTTTTTT. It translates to CASSPPPNTGELFF.

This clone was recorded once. The CDR3 DNA is TGTGCCAGCAGCTTGCCGACTAGCGCTGCCGGGGAGCTGTTTTTT. Its translation is CASSLPTSAAGELFF. V gene TRBV5-6 combines with J gene TRBJ2-2; 8 bases map to TRBD2. The V gene's germline CDR1 is SGHDT and CDR2 YYEEEE. This CDR3 is built from 15 residues. V was pared by 1 base and J by 6 bases, with 5 bases of the junction left unmatched. The complete variable domain, with remaining parts taken from reference TRBV5-6 and TRBJ2-2, reads DAGVTQSPTHLIKTRGQQVTLRCSPKSGHDTVSWYQQALGQGPQFIFQYYEEEERQRGNFPDRFSGHQFPNYSSELNVNALLLGDSALYLCASSLPTSAAGELFFGEGSRLTVL.

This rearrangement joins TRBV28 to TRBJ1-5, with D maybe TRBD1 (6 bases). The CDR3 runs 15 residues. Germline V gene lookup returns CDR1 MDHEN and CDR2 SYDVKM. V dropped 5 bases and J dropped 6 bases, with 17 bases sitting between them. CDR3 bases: TGTGCCAGCAGTCCCAGGGGACGGGGGGGTCAGCCCCAGCATTTT. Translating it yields CASSPRGRGGQPQHF.

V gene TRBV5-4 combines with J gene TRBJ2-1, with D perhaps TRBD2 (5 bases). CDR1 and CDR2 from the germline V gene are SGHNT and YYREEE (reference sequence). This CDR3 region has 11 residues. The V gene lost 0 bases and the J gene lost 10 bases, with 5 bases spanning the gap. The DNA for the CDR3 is TGTGCCAGCAGCTTGGGACTAGAGCAGTTCTTC. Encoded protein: CASSLGLEQFF. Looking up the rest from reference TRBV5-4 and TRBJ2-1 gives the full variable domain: ETGVTQSPTHLIKTRGQQVTLRCSSQSGHNTVSWYQQALGQGPQFIFQYYREEENGRGNFPPRFSGLQFPNYSSELNVNALELDDSALYLCASSLGLEQFFGPGTRLTVL.

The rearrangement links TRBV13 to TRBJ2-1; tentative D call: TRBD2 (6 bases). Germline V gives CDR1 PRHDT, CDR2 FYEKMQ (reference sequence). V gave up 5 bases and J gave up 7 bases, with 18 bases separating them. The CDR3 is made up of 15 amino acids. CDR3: CASSPGIAELNEQFF. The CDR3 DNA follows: TGTGCCAGCAGCCCCGGGATAGCGGAGTTGAATGAGCAGTTCTTC.

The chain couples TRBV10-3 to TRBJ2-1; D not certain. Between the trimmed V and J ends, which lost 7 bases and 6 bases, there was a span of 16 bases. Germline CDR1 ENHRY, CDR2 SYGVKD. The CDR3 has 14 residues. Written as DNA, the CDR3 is TGTGCCATCACGAGAGAGGTGTCAGTCAATGAGCAGTTCTTC. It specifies CAITREVSVNEQFF.

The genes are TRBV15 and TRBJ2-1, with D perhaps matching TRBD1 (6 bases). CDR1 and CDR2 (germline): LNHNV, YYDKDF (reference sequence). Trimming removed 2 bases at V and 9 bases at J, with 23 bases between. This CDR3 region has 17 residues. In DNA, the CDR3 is TGTGCCACCAGCAGATCCCGACAGGAACCGGACCTCGTTGAGCAGTTCTTC. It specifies CATSRSRQEPDLVEQFF. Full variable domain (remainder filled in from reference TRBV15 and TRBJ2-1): DAMVIQNPRYQVTQFGKPVTLSCSQTLNHNVMYWYQQKSSQAPKLLFHYYDKDFNNEADTPDNFQSRRPNTSFCFLDIRSPGLGDTAMYLCATSRSRQEPDLVEQFFGPGTRLTVL.

The CDR3 sequence: CASSDWDRGSYEQYF. CDR3 sequence (DNA): TGTGCCAGCAGTGACTGGGACAGGGGTTCCTACGAGCAGTACTTC. This rearrangement joins TRBV6-1 to TRBJ2-7, with 10 bases matching TRBD1. Germline loops: CDR1 MNHNS, CDR2 SASEGT. Germline trimming cut 3 bases from V and 1 base from J; bases unmatched to any gene: 3. The CDR3 consists of 15 residues.

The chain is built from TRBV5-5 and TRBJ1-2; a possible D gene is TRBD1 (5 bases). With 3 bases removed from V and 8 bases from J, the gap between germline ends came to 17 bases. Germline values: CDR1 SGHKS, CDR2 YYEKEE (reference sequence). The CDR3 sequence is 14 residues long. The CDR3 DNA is TGTGCCAGCAGCTCCGGAGGGGACGGGGGAGGCTACACCTTC. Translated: CASSSGGDGGGYTF.

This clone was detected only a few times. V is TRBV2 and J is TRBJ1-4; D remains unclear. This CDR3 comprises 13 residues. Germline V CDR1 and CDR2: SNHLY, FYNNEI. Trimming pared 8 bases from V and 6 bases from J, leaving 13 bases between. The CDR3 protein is CASHRGMDEKLFF. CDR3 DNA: TGTGCCAGCCACCGAGGGATGGATGAAAAACTGTTTTTT.

The CDR3 protein is CASSETSGRGTVGEQYF. The CDR3 DNA reads as TGTGCCAGCAGTGAGACCAGTGGGCGTGGGACCGTGGGGGAGCAGTACTTC. The chain is built from TRBV6-1 and TRBJ2-7; D is tentatively TRBD1 or TRBD2 (5 bases each). CDR3 size: 17 residues. Germline V CDR1 and CDR2: MNHNS, SASEGT. V shed 3 bases and J shed 7 bases, with 25 bases lying between them.

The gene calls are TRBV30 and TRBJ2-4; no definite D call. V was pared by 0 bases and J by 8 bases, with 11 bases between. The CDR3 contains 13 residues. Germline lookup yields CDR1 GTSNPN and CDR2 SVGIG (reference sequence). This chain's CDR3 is CAWSVGSGDIQYF. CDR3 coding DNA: TGTGCCTGGAGTGTAGGAAGTGGGGACATTCAGTACTTC.

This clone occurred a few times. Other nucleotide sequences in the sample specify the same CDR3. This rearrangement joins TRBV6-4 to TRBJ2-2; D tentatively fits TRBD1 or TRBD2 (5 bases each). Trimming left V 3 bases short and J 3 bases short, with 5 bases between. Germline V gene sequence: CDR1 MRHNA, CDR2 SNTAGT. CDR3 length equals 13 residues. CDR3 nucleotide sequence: TGTGCCAGCAGTGAGGGGGACACCGGGGAGCTGTTTTTT. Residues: CASSEGDTGELFF.

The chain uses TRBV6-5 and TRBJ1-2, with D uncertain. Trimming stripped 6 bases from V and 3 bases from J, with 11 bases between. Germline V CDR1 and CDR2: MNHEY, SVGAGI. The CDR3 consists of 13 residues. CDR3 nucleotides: TGTGCCAGCAGACCCCATACCTACTATGGCTACACCTTC. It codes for CASRPHTYYGYTF.